The 12 T cell receptor beta chains listed next were all sequenced from one sample in a study of T cells in women clearing cervical HPV infection. The repertoire was sequenced with immunoSEQ multiplex PCR; TCRdb's copy has only in-frame clones and lacks some. The sample holds 40,000 or so clones. Sequencing was carried out using blood buffy coat. The origin of the receptors is a woman aged 18-70 years with a cervical HPV16 infection that either progressed to CIN3+ or cleared (not recorded which).

Regarding this clone: The CDR3 goes on 3 residues after the read ends, and that part is filled in from the germline J gene. V is TRBV7-2 and J is TRBJ1-1; the D gene is possibly TRBD1 (5 bases). V was pared by 3 bases and J by 0 bases, with 8 bases between. CDR1 and CDR2 (germline): SGHTA, FQGNSA. The CDR3 has 14 residues. The DNA read from the CDR3 is TGTGCCAGCAGCTTTCAGGGTATGAACACTGAA. Amino acid sequence: CASSFQGMNTE. In full, the CDR3 is CASSFQGMNTEAFF. Based on the CDR3 plus reference TRBV7-2 and TRBJ1-1, the full variable domain is GAGVSQSPSNKVTEKGKDVELRCDPISGHTALYWYRQSLGQGLEFLIYFQGNSAPDKSGLPSDRFSAERTGGSVSTLTIQRTQQEDSAVYLCASSFQGMNTEAFFGQGTRLTVV.

A remark on this clone: The read ends 3 residues before the CDR3 terminus; that terminus is restored from the germline J gene. This chain links TRBV2 with TRBJ2-7; possible D gene TRBD1, 7 bases. Trimming stripped 8 bases from V and 5 bases from J, with 25 bases between. Looked up from germline, CDR1 is SNHLY and CDR2 is FYNNEI. This CDR3 is built from 16 residues. CDR3 bases read: TGTGCCAGCCCGTCAGGACAGGTGACTAGTGCCGACGAG. Protein: CASPSGQVTSADE. The whole CDR3 protein is CASPSGQVTSADEQYF.

As concerns this clone: Read coverage stops 3 residues before the CDR3 terminus; the germline J gene supplies the remainder. The V call is TRBV20-1, the J call TRBJ2-2; 7 bases map to TRBD1. The CDR3 length is 17 residues. V was clipped by 0 bases and J by 5 bases; unmatched bases: 12. CDR1 is DFQATT and CDR2 is SNEGSKA in the germline V gene (reference sequence). The CDR3 reads CSARDWGRTGLTGELFF. The CDR3 DNA, read in part, is TGCAGTGCTAGAGATTGGGGACGGACAGGTTTAACCGGGGAG.

A note on this clone: Read data end 3 residues before the CDR3 end; the end is taken from the germline J gene. V and J are TRBV3-1 (or the pseudogene TRBV3-2) and TRBJ2-7; TRBD1 aligns across 9 bases. Germline V CDR1 and CDR2: LGHDT, YNNKEL (reference sequence). The CDR3 totals 19 residues. J lost 3 bases, V lost 1 base, and 16 bases had no gene match. This CDR3 reads CASSQALGSVRQGVYEQYF. The part of the CDR3 DNA that was read is TGTGCCAGCAGCCAAGCTCTGGGATCTGTGAGACAGGGGGTCTACGAG.

A note on this clone: The sequence runs out 3 residues before the end of the CDR3; the remainder is reconstructed from the germline J gene. V is TRBV27 and J is TRBJ2-7, with D possibly being TRBD2 (6 bases). The CDR3 spans 15 residues. From germline, CDR1 is MNHEY and CDR2 SMNVEV (reference sequence). Between the trimmed V and J ends, which lost 6 bases and 3 bases, there was a span of 18 bases. Partial CDR3 DNA: TGTGCCAGCAGCCTTAGCGGACTACGGCTCTACGAG. Protein sequence: CASSLSGLRLYE. The entire CDR3 protein is CASSLSGLRLYEQYF.

As concerns this clone: The missing CDR3 end, 3 residues past where the read stops, is filled in from the germline J gene. This chain connects TRBV19 to TRBJ1-2, with D tentatively TRBD1 (6 bases). Trimming took 7 bases from V and 4 from J, leaving 19 bases between them. CDR1 is LNHDA, CDR2 SQIVND, per germline (reference sequence). CDR3 length: 15 residues. Partial CDR3 DNA: TGTGCCAGTAAGGGTACGGGGGGGCGCGTCTATGGC. Its protein is CASKGTGGRVYG. The complete CDR3 sequence is CASKGTGGRVYGYTF.

On this clone itself: The observed sequence ends 3 residues before the CDR3 terminus, with the missing tail filled in from the germline J gene. The chain joins TRBV4-1 to TRBJ1-2; a possible D gene is TRBD1 (6 bases). With 4 bases removed from V and 6 bases from J, the gap between germline ends came to 18 bases. CDR1 is MGHRA, CDR2 YSYEKL, per germline. The CDR3 has 15 residues. Incomplete CDR3 DNA: TGCGCCAGCAGCCGCGAAAGAGGGGGAGCAAATGGC. Translated: CASSRERGGANG. The whole CDR3 sequence reads CASSRERGGANGYTF.

To note about this clone: The read ends 3 residues early relative to the CDR3; the germline J gene fills the gap. The chain recombines TRBV27 with TRBJ2-5; D is unclear. The CDR3 is made up of 13 amino acids. V lost 1 base to trimming and J lost 7 bases, with 10 bases between them. Germline-derived CDR1 and CDR2 are MNHEY and SMNVEV (reference sequence). Partial CDR3 DNA: TGTGCCAGCAGTTTATTCGAAACTGGGACC. Translation gives CASSLFETGT. The whole CDR3 sequence reads CASSLFETGTQYF.

Turning to this clone: The read stops 3 residues short of the end of the CDR3; the missing end is completed from the germline J gene. The chain carries TRBV2 and TRBJ2-7; D is ambiguous. This CDR3 is built from 13 residues. Looked up from germline, CDR1 is SNHLY and CDR2 is FYNNEI. The V gene lost 3 bases and the J gene lost 0 bases, with 6 bases spanning the gap. CDR3 sequence reads: CASSDDSSYEQYF. Incomplete CDR3 DNA: TGTGCCAGCAGTGACGACTCCTCCTACGAG. Variable domain in full (rest from reference TRBV2 and TRBJ2-7): EPEVTQTPSHQVTQMGQEVILRCVPISNHLYFYWYRQILGQKVEFLVSFYNNEISEKSEIFDDQFSVERPDGSNFTLKIRSTKLEDSAMYFCASSDDSSYEQYFGPGTRLTVT.

A word on this clone: The missing CDR3 end, 3 residues past where the read stops, is filled in from the germline J gene. This sample also contains other DNA sequences that code for the same CDR3. The V gene is TRBV19, the J gene TRBJ1-1; 8 nucleotides align to TRBD1. The germline V gene has CDR1 LNHDA and CDR2 SQIVND (reference sequence). V was clipped by 4 bases and J by 7 bases; unmatched bases: 8. The CDR3 is made up of 14 amino acids. CDR3 loop: CASSTQGTGNEAFF. The sequenced CDR3 bases are TGTGCCAGTAGTACCCAGGGGACAGGCAATGAA.

Comments on this clone: The read comes to an end 3 residues before the CDR3 does, leaving the germline J gene to fill in the end. This chain connects TRBV7-2 to TRBJ2-5; possible D gene TRBD1, 5 bases. The CDR3 totals 16 residues. Germline loops: CDR1 SGHTA, CDR2 FQGNSA. Trimming removed 0 bases at V and 6 bases at J, with 17 bases between. The CDR3 bases that were read are TGTGCCAGCAGCTTAGCGGGCAGGGTGGTAGACAAGACC. Translating gives CASSLAGRVVDKT. The CDR3 as a whole reads CASSLAGRVVDKTQYF.

With respect to this clone: The read falls 3 residues short of the CDR3 end, and the missing part is taken from the germline J gene. The chain joins TRBV7-2 to TRBJ1-2; 7 nucleotides align to TRBD1. J lost 7 bases, V lost 5 bases, and 10 bases had no gene match. CDR3 length: 14 residues. The germline gives CDR1 SGHTA, CDR2 FQGNSA. The covered CDR3 bases are TGTGCCAGCAGCCCAGATGGGACAGTCCGTGGC. Protein sequence: CASSPDGTVRG. The whole CDR3 region reads CASSPDGTVRGYTF.